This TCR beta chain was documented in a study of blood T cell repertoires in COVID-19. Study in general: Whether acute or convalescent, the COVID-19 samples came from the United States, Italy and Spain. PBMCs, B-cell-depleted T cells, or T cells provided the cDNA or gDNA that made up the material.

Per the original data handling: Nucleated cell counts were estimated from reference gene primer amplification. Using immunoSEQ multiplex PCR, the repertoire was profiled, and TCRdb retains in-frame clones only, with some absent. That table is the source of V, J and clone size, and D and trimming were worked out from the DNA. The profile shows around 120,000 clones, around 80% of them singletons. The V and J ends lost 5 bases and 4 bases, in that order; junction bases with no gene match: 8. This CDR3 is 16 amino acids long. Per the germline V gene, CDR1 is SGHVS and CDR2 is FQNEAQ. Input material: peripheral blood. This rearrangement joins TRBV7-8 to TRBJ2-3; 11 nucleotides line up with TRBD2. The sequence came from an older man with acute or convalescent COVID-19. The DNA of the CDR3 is TGTGCCAGCAGCCCTTGGACTAGCGGGTTTGCAGATACGCAGTATTTT. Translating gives CASSPWTSGFADTQYF.